The clone carrying this TCR beta chain showed up just a few times. This entry is derived from a study of early T cells in non-severe SARS-CoV-2 infection. TCRdb fed the 5' RACE reads into MiXCR, producing one record per CDR3 protein. The data contain tens of thousands of distinct CDR3 sequences, around 4.5% of them singletons. The CDR3 has 13 residues. Trimming stripped 4 bases from V and 1 base from J, with 7 bases between. The germline gives CDR1 SGHDN, CDR2 FVKESK. This sequence was found in an adult who was a healthcare worker with PCR-confirmed SARS-CoV-2 infection or an uninfected control (not recorded which). This rearrangement joins TRBV14 to TRBJ1-1; D remains ambiguous. Source material: whole blood. The DNA for the CDR3 is TGTGCCAGCAGCCGCAACCAGAACACTGAAGCTTTCTTT. It encodes CASSRNQNTEAFF. Full variable domain (rest looked up from reference TRBV14 and TRBJ1-1): EAGVTQFPSHSVIEKGQTVTLRCDPISGHDNLYWYRRVMGKEIKFLLHFVKESKQDESGMPNNRFLAERTGGTYSTLKVQPAELEDSGVYFCASSRNQNTEAFFGQGTRLTVV.